This entry is about one T cell receptor (beta chain). Its antigen is currently unknown. Cells that were CD45RO-CCR7+CD27+CD95- constituted naive CD8+ T cells. The CDR3 length is 17 residues. CDR1 is SEHNR, CDR2 FQNEAQ, per germline (reference sequence). The method, 5' RACE with UMI labels, was used to prepare the TRB cDNA libraries. TCRdb re-called the 5' RACE reads and gives one entry per CDR3 protein, without DNA. With 55,000 to 65,000 distinct CDR3 sequences in the sample, the ten largest clones hold 0.53%. This entry is derived from a study of CXCR3-negative and CXCR3-positive naive CD8 T cells. Study outcomes and limitations: For the naive subsets, surface CD5 was similar, and TCR strength was inferred from TRB CDR3 properties. CXCR3-positive naive cells had more hydrophobic TRB CDR3s than CXCR3-negative naive cells. Comparably high diversity was seen in both naive subsets, and much lower diversity in memory CD8+ cells.

The sequencing input was naive CXCR3+ CD8+ T cells from blood. Subset here: CD45RO-CCR7+CD27+CD95- naive CD8+ T cells expressing CXCR3 (TNR3+). This rearrangement joins TRBV7-9 to TRBJ2-7; with no DNA, the TCRdb D assignment of TRBD2 cannot be verified. The sequence was obtained from a human donor in good health. Some clones in this sample may be carry-over from other donors' samples. CDR3 in amino acids: CASSLGWTSGAVYEQYF.